The 10 T cell receptor beta chains presented below share a single source sample, sequenced in a study of identical twins. One entry per CDR3 protein, called by TCRdb with MiXCR from the 5' RACE reads. The sample has some 500,000 distinct CDR3 sequences, 9.5% to 10% seen once. The data also belong to a second study, concerning yellow fever vaccine responses in identical twins.

Sample: PBMCs. The receptors here all came from a woman between 18 and 29 years old in good health.

CDR3 in amino acids: CASSSPTSGKISSYEQYF. The CDR3 bases are TGTGCCAGCAGCTCCCCGACTAGCGGGAAAATTAGCTCCTACGAGCAGTACTTC. This rearrangement joins TRBV7-8 to TRBJ2-7; 11 nucleotides line up with TRBD2. Germline V lookup: CDR1 SGHVS, CDR2 FQNEAQ. The J segment lost 0 bases and the V segment lost 4 bases, leaving 11 bases of the junction unmatched. The CDR3 sequence is 18 residues long.

The V call is TRBV12-3 or TRBV12-4, the J call TRBJ2-3, with D possibly being TRBD1 or TRBD2 (5 bases each). CDR3 length equals 16 residues. The V end lost 6 bases, the J end lost 8 bases, and 24 bases lay between the germline ends. The CDR3 is CASRARGGLVEGTQYF. In nucleotides, the CDR3 is TGTGCCAGCAGAGCTCGGGGCGGGCTCGTTGAGGGTACGCAGTATTTT.

This clonotype was observed a few times. CDR3 bases: TGTGCCAGCAGTTCCCAAGGAGGAATTCCGAACACTGAAGCTTTCTTT. Translating gives CASSSQGGIPNTEAFF. The V gene is TRBV12-3 or TRBV12-4, the J gene TRBJ1-1; D is ambiguous. This CDR3 region has 16 residues. The V end lost 4 bases, the J end lost 1 base, and 16 bases lay between the germline ends.

This clonotype was recorded at least ten times. The rearrangement uses TRBV12-3 or TRBV12-4 and TRBJ2-6; D may correspond to TRBD1 or TRBD2 (5 bases each). V gave up 7 bases and J gave up 4 bases, with 11 bases separating them. CDR3 length: 14 amino acids. The DNA for the CDR3 is TGTGCCAGCACCCTCGGGGCAGGGGCCAACGTCCTGACTTTC. It encodes CASTLGAGANVLTF.

This clonotype was seen only a few times. The rearrangement links TRBV4-2 to TRBJ2-6; D not certain. The CDR3 covers 17 residues. Trimming left V 0 bases short and J 0 bases short, with 9 bases between. From germline, CDR1 is LGHNA and CDR2 YNFKEQ. The CDR3 bases are TGTGCCAGCAGCCAAGAAGACCCCGGCTCTGGGGCCAACGTCCTGACTTTC. Its translation: CASSQEDPGSGANVLTF.

This clonotype was counted only a few times. The chain links TRBV30 to TRBJ1-5, with D possibly being TRBD1 (5 bases). Trimming cost V 0 bases and J 6 bases, with 30 bases left between them. CDR3 length: 20 residues. Germline V gene data show CDR1 as GTSNPN and CDR2 as SVGIG (reference sequence). This CDR3 is CAWSVDLVDGRDGGGQPQHF. The CDR3 bases are TGTGCCTGGAGTGTCGATTTGGTTGATGGGCGGGATGGGGGTGGTCAGCCCCAGCATTTT.

This clonotype was found many times. The CDR3 bases are TGTGCCAGCACTTGGTTGACAGCAATCGCGAACACCGGGGAGCTGTTTTTT. Residues: CASTWLTAIANTGELFF. The chain recombines TRBV27 with TRBJ2-2; D is possibly TRBD1 (5 bases). Trimming took 7 bases from V and 0 from J, leaving 18 bases between them. From germline, CDR1 is MNHEY and CDR2 SMNVEV (reference sequence). The CDR3 is made up of 17 amino acids.

V gene TRBV4-1 combines with J gene TRBJ2-7; perhaps D is TRBD1 or TRBD2 (5 bases each). Germline CDR1 and CDR2: MGHRA and YSYEKL. The V end was cut by 0 bases, the J end by 2 bases, with 11 bases between. This CDR3 comprises 15 residues. CDR3 protein: CASSQDSPGPYEQYF. The CDR3 bases are TGCGCCAGCAGCCAAGATTCGCCGGGGCCCTACGAGCAGTACTTC.

This clonotype was picked up many times. The V gene is TRBV4-3, the J gene TRBJ2-7, with 8 nucleotides matching TRBD1. The ends lost 0 bases at V and 4 bases at J; junction bases unmatched: 5. CDR3 size: 15 residues. Germline lookup yields CDR1 LGHNA and CDR2 YSLEER. As DNA, the CDR3 is TGCGCCAGCAGCCAAGACCGGGACAGGATTTACGAGCAGTACTTC. Protein sequence: CASSQDRDRIYEQYF.

J is TRBJ2-7 and V is TRBV4-2; the match to TRBD2 covers 7 bases. Trimming cost V 3 bases and J 2 bases; bases outside gene matches: 4. There are 14 residues in the CDR3. CDR1 and CDR2 from the germline V gene are LGHNA and YNFKEQ. The CDR3 loop reads CASSHLADAYEQYF. Here the CDR3 DNA reads TGTGCCAGCAGCCACCTAGCGGACGCCTACGAGCAGTACTTC.